These 3 T cell receptor beta chains came from one sample sequenced in a study of response to subunit inactivated influenza vaccine. Each CDR3 protein is one row after TCRdb ran MiXCR on the RT-PCR reads. The sample shows 590,000 or so distinct CDR3 sequences, 13% to 15% of them seen only once. Sequenced material: PBMCs from blood, taken 14 days before vaccination. The receptors originated from a man in his fifties or sixties who received an inactivated influenza vaccine.

This clonotype has a handful of counts. The chain combines TRBV15 with TRBJ2-1; 11 nucleotides agree with TRBD2. CDR1 and CDR2 (germline): LNHNV, YYDKDF (reference sequence). CDR3 length: 15 amino acids. The V gene end was trimmed by 5 bases and the J gene end by 6 bases; junction bases not matched to a gene: 6. The DNA of the CDR3 is TGTGCCACCAGCGTTAGCGGGGGGGCCTTCAATGAGCAGTTCTTC. It yields the protein CATSVSGGAFNEQFF.

This clonotype was detected a few times. The rearrangement joins TRBV11-2 to TRBJ2-7, with unresolved D. The CDR3 loop spans 17 amino acids. Trimming left V 0 bases short and J 2 bases short, with 17 bases between. Germline V CDR1 and CDR2: SGHAT, FQNNGV. The CDR3 protein is CASSLDLVLNGAYEQYF. CDR3 in DNA: TGTGCCAGCAGCTTAGATCTAGTTCTGAATGGAGCCTACGAGCAGTACTTC. The entire variable domain, with the rest obtained from reference TRBV11-2 and TRBJ2-7, is as follows: EAGVAQSPRYKIIEKRQSVAFWCNPISGHATLYWYQQILGQGPKLLIQFQNNGVVDDSQLPKDRFSAERLKGVDSTLKIQPAKLEDSAVYLCASSLDLVLNGAYEQYFGPGTRLTVT.

CDR3 loop: CASSHRQGHGGELFF. The CDR3 region has the DNA TGTGCCAGCAGCCATCGACAGGGACATGGTGGGGAGCTGTTTTTT. The chain has TRBV6-1 and TRBJ2-2; 7 nucleotides align to TRBD1. V gave up 6 bases and J gave up 8 bases; unmatched junction bases: 12. Germline-derived CDR1 and CDR2 are MNHNS and SASEGT. This CDR3 is 15 amino acids long.